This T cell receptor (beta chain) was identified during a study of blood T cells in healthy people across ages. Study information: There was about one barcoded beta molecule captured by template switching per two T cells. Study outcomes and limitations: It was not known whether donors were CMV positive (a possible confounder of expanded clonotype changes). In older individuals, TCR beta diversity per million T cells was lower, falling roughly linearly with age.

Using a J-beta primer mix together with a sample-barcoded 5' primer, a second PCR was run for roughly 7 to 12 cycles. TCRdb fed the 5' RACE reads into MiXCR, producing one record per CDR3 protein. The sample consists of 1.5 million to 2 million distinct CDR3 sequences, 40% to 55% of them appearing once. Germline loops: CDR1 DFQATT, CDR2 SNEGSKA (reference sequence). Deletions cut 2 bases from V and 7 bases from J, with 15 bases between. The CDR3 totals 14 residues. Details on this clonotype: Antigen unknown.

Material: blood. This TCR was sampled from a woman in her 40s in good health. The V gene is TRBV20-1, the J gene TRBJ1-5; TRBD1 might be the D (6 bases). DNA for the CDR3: TGCAGTGCTAGACTTCGACAGGCAGGACAGCCCCAGCATTTT. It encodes CSARLRQAGQPQHF.